These 20 T cell receptor beta chains were sequenced from one sample in a study of identical twins. TCRdb reprocessed the 5' RACE reads via MiXCR and lists one record per CDR3 protein. The table lists about 900,000 distinct CDR3 sequences, more than 9% of them singletons. These data are also associated with another study on yellow fever vaccine responses in identical twins.

Sequenced sample: PBMCs. The receptors derive from a woman younger than 30 in good health.

The rearrangement uses TRBV5-6 and TRBJ2-6; D gene ambiguous. Germline V CDR1 and CDR2: SGHDT, YYEEEE. The V and J ends lost 0 bases and 0 bases respectively, with 13 bases between them. The CDR3 has 18 residues. This CDR3 reads CASSLGFRLSSGANVLTF. CDR3 sequence (DNA): TGTGCCAGCAGCTTGGGGTTCAGGCTGAGCTCTGGGGCCAACGTCCTGACTTTC.

J is TRBJ1-3 and V is TRBV12-3 or TRBV12-4; 7 positions agree with TRBD1. V lost 3 bases and J lost 2; bases outside the gene matches: 1. This CDR3 has 14 amino acids. The CDR3 sequence is CASSFGQAGNTIYF. Written as DNA, the CDR3 is TGTGCCAGCAGTTTTGGACAGGCTGGAAACACCATATATTTT.

The chain uses TRBV11-1 and TRBJ2-7; D is unclear. This CDR3 spans 11 amino acids. Per germline, CDR1 SGHAT and CDR2 FQDESV (reference sequence). Trimming removed 2 bases from V and 7 bases from J, with 6 bases in between. CDR3 sequence: CASSLRAEQYF. The CDR3 bases are TGTGCCAGCAGCTTAAGGGCTGAGCAGTACTTC.

This clonotype showed up just a few times. The V gene is TRBV28, the J gene TRBJ2-3; TRBD2 agrees at 9 bases. Germline V lookup: CDR1 MDHEN, CDR2 SYDVKM. J gave up 5 bases and V 6 bases, and 12 bases lay outside the gene matches. The CDR3 is 16 amino acids. The CDR3, as DNA: TGTGCCAGCAGACTCCGGGCGGGGGGGTTGCGAGATACGCAGTATTTT. It encodes CASRLRAGGLRDTQYF.

This clonotype was observed at least ten times. The rearrangement joins TRBV12-3 or TRBV12-4 to TRBJ1-3; TRBD1 agrees at 7 bases. V shed 7 bases, J shed 5 bases, and the junction held 5 bases outside the gene matches. There are 13 residues in the CDR3. CDR3 sequence reads: CASTTGQRNTIYF. The CDR3 DNA is TGTGCCAGCACTACGGGACAGCGAAACACCATATATTTT.

The chain employs TRBV11-2 and TRBJ1-2, with D unclear. The germline CDR1 and CDR2 sequences are SGHAT and FQNNGV. The germline V and J ends were trimmed by 0 bases and 8 bases, with 10 bases remaining between them. CDR3 size: 13 residues. The CDR3 bases are TGTGCCAGCAGCTTAGATGGGCCATCGGGCTACACCTTC. Translated: CASSLDGPSGYTF.

In its sample, this clonotype was seen a few times. The V call is TRBV10-3, the J call TRBJ2-7, with D possibly TRBD2 on 5 matching bases. Germline V CDR1 and CDR2: ENHRY, SYGVKD. This CDR3 spans 16 amino acids. Trimming stripped 3 bases from V and 2 bases from J, with 17 bases between. The CDR3 loop reads CAISDAAGLRPYEQYF. The CDR3 DNA reads as TGTGCCATCAGTGATGCCGCGGGTCTGCGGCCCTACGAGCAGTACTTC.

This clonotype has at least ten counts. The chain joins TRBV27 to TRBJ2-1; D is possibly TRBD2 (5 bases). This CDR3 comprises 14 residues. V was clipped by 4 bases and J by 1 base, with 8 bases between them. Germline V gene data show CDR1 as MNHEY and CDR2 as SMNVEV (reference sequence). The CDR3 sequence is CASSSERSYNEQFF. Here the CDR3 DNA reads TGTGCCAGCAGTTCAGAGCGGTCCTACAATGAGCAGTTCTTC.

The genes are TRBV5-1 and TRBJ2-1, with 9 nucleotides matching TRBD1. V shed 5 bases and J 9 bases; nucleotides not matched to a gene: 18. The CDR3 runs 17 residues. Germline assignment: CDR1 SGHRS and CDR2 YFSETQ. Here the CDR3 reads CASSPLTGGGVMSEQFF. CDR3 nucleotides: TGCGCCAGCAGTCCGCTAACAGGGGGCGGCGTGATGAGTGAGCAGTTCTTC.

The V gene is TRBV10-3, the J gene TRBJ1-6, with a possible D match to TRBD1 (5 bases). Per the germline V gene, CDR1 is ENHRY and CDR2 is SYGVKD. The V gene lost 11 bases and the J gene lost 0 bases, with 11 bases spanning the gap. This CDR3 contains 14 residues. The CDR3 nucleotides read TGTGCCCACGGGACGAGCTCCTATAATTCACCCCTCCACTTT. This codes for CAHGTSSYNSPLHF.

The rearrangement links TRBV5-6 to TRBJ2-1, with a weak D call TRBD2 (7 bases). This CDR3 has 14 residues. The germline V gene has CDR1 SGHDT and CDR2 YYEEEE. Between the trimmed V and J ends, which lost 3 bases and 7 bases, there was a span of 14 bases. The CDR3 nucleotides read TGTGCCAGCAGCTGGGGGGGCCGTGCGAATGAGCAGTTCTTC. Its translation: CASSWGGRANEQFF. The full variable domain, with the rest looked up from reference TRBV5-6 and TRBJ2-1, is DAGVTQSPTHLIKTRGQQVTLRCSPKSGHDTVSWYQQALGQGPQFIFQYYEEEERQRGNFPDRFSGHQFPNYSSELNVNALLLGDSALYLCASSWGGRANEQFFGPGTRLTVL.

This clonotype was recorded at least ten times. The V and J genes are TRBV3-1 and TRBJ2-7; 11 bases fit TRBD2. V shed 3 bases and J 7 bases; nucleotides not matched to a gene: 8. There are 15 residues in the CDR3. CDR1 LGHDT and CDR2 YNNKEL come from the germline V gene (reference sequence). CDR3 in DNA: TGTGCCAGCAGCCAGACTAGCGGGATAGTAGGGGAGCAGTACTTC. As protein: CASSQTSGIVGEQYF.

The V gene is TRBV29-1, the J gene TRBJ2-7, with D tentatively TRBD1 (5 bases). The V gene lost 0 bases and the J gene lost 4 bases, with 22 bases spanning the gap. This CDR3 comprises 17 residues. CDR1 is SQVTM and CDR2 is ANQGSEA in the germline V gene. The CDR3: CSVEDPAKDRNHYEQYF. The CDR3 nucleotides are TGCAGCGTTGAAGATCCCGCCAAAGACAGAAACCATTACGAGCAGTACTTC.

This clonotype was counted a few times. This chain uses TRBV6-2 or TRBV6-3 with TRBJ2-1, with TRBD2 matching 7 bases. The CDR3 covers 15 residues. The germline gives CDR1 MNHEY, CDR2 SVGEGT. The trim removed 4 bases at V and 9 bases at J, leaving 12 bases unmatched. The CDR3 protein is CASSLLAGSGTEQFF. The CDR3 nucleotides read TGTGCCAGCAGTTTGTTGGCTGGGAGCGGGACTGAGCAGTTCTTC.

The table lists this clonotype with many counts. The J gene is TRBJ1-3, the V gene TRBV5-1, with D perhaps TRBD1 (5 bases). There are 16 residues in the CDR3. The germline gives CDR1 SGHRS, CDR2 YFSETQ. V lost 0 bases to trimming and J lost 0 bases, with 10 bases between them. Here the CDR3 reads CASSLDGRASGNTIYF. The CDR3 region has the DNA TGCGCCAGCAGCTTGGACGGCAGGGCCTCTGGAAACACCATATATTTT.

This clonotype came up many times. V is TRBV9 and J is TRBJ2-1, with TRBD2 matching 7 bases. With 2 bases clipped from V and 0 bases from J, the junction kept 2 bases outside the gene matches. The CDR3 covers 15 residues. Germline-derived CDR1 and CDR2 are SGDLS and YYNGEE. The DNA for the CDR3 is TGTGCCAGCAGCGTCACGGGGGGCTCCTACAATGAGCAGTTCTTC. Its protein is CASSVTGGSYNEQFF. Variable domain in full (rest from reference TRBV9 and TRBJ2-1): DSGVTQTPKHLITATGQRVTLRCSPRSGDLSVYWYQQSLDQGLQFLIQYYNGEERAKGNILERFSAQQFPDLHSELNLSSLELGDSALYFCASSVTGGSYNEQFFGPGTRLTVL.

This clonotype was detected only a few times. V is TRBV10-3 and J is TRBJ2-3; 7 bases are shared with TRBD1. The J segment lost 3 bases and the V segment lost 10 bases, leaving 10 bases of the junction unmatched. The germline gives CDR1 ENHRY, CDR2 SYGVKD. CDR3 length: 14 amino acids. CDR3 region: CATLSGTDTDTQYF. CDR3 DNA: TGTGCCACCCTCTCCGGGACAGATACAGATACGCAGTATTTT.

This clonotype was counted only a few times. The chain is built from TRBV7-9 and TRBJ1-4; D not resolved. Trimming removed 0 bases from V and 7 bases from J, with 12 bases in between. The length of the CDR3 is 15 residues. Germline V gene data show CDR1 as SEHNR and CDR2 as FQNEAQ (reference sequence). The CDR3 region is CASSLALDGSEKLFF. The CDR3, as DNA: TGTGCCAGCAGCTTAGCCCTGGACGGGAGTGAAAAACTGTTTTTT. Full variable domain (remainder filled in from reference TRBV7-9 and TRBJ1-4): DTGVSQNPRHKITKRGQNVTFRCDPISEHNRLYWYRQTLGQGPEFLTYFQNEAQLEKSRLLSDRFSAERPKGSFSTLEIQRTEQGDSAMYLCASSLALDGSEKLFFGSGTQLSVL.

This rearrangement joins TRBV5-6 to TRBJ1-1, with 11 positions matching TRBD1. J gave up 4 bases and V 4 bases, and 6 bases lay outside the gene matches. This CDR3 has 15 residues. CDR1 SGHDT and CDR2 YYEEEE come from the germline V gene. CDR3 sequence reads: CASSTPGTGGTEAFF. For the CDR3, the DNA is TGTGCCAGCAGCACACCCGGGACAGGGGGCACTGAAGCTTTCTTT.

The chain joins TRBV2 to TRBJ2-5; tentatively, D is TRBD2 (7 bases). V was shortened by 6 bases and J by 5 bases, with 28 bases between the two germline ends. This CDR3 spans 18 amino acids. Germline V gene sequence: CDR1 SNHLY, CDR2 FYNNEI. CDR3 nucleotide sequence: TGTGCCAGCAGGGCGATCTGGGAGCGGGACACCCCCAGCGAGACCCAGTACTTC. The encoded protein is CASRAIWERDTPSETQYF.